This TCR beta chain was retrieved from a study of early T cells in non-severe SARS-CoV-2 infection. The TCR library protocol attached unique molecular identifiers to the individual cDNA molecules. Using its own MiXCR run on the 5' RACE reads, TCRdb lists one record per CDR3 protein. The profile shows over 85,000 distinct CDR3 sequences, 13% of them singletons. V shed 4 bases and J 9 bases; nucleotides not matched to a gene: 11. Germline values: CDR1 SQVTM, CDR2 ANQGSEA. There are 13 residues in the CDR3. What was sequenced was whole blood. The chain links TRBV29-1 to TRBJ1-1, with 7 bases lining up with TRBD1. The clonotype was recovered from an adult who was a healthcare worker with PCR-confirmed SARS-CoV-2 infection or an uninfected control (not recorded which). The CDR3 protein is CSVVRQGHPKAFF. The CDR3 region has the DNA TGCAGCGTTGTCAGACAGGGCCACCCCAAAGCTTTCTTT. Full variable domain (outside the CDR3, taken from reference TRBV29-1 and TRBJ1-1): SAVISQKPSRDICQRGTSLTIQCQVDSQVTMMFWYRQQPGQSLTLIATANQGSEATYESGFVIDKFPISRPNLTFSTLTVSNMSPEDSSIYLCSVVRQGHPKAFFGQGTRLTVV.